These 2 T cell receptor beta chains share one sample of origin, sequenced in a study of blood T cell repertoires in COVID-19. Profiled with immunoSEQ multiplex PCR; TCRdb holds only in-frame clones, not every one. The data show 30,000 to 40,000 clones, 85% to 90% seen once. The sample taken for sequencing was peripheral blood. The receptors come from a man in his 70s with active COVID-19.

CDR3 bases: TGTGCCACTCCCCTCCTAGCGGACGAAGAGACCCAGTACTTC. Translated, it gives CATPLLADEETQYF. The chain couples TRBV7-9 to TRBJ2-5; TRBD2 agrees at 7 bases. The junction had 11 bases not matched to a gene; V was cut back by 10 bases and J by 3 bases. The CDR3 is made up of 14 amino acids. Looked up from germline, CDR1 is SEHNR and CDR2 is FQNEAQ (reference sequence).

This clone has more than one count but fewer than ten. The rearrangement uses TRBV4-3 and TRBJ1-3; D is ambiguous. The CDR3 loop spans 17 amino acids. CDR1 and CDR2 (germline): LGHNA, YSLEER. Between the trimmed V and J ends, which lost 0 bases and 0 bases, there was a span of 12 bases. CDR3 in amino acids: CASSQEVVLTSGNTIYF. The DNA for the CDR3 is TGCGCCAGCAGCCAAGAAGTAGTCCTTACCTCTGGAAACACCATATATTTT.